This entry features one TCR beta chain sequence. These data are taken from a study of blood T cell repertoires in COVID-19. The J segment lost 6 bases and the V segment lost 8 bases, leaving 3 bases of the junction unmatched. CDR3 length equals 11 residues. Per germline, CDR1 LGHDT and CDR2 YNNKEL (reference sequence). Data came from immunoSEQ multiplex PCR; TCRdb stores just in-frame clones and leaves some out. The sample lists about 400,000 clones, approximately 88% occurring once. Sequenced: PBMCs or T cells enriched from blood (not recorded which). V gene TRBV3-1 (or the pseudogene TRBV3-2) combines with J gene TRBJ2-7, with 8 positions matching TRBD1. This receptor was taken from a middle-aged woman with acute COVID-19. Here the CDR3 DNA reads TGTGCCAGCCGACAGGGGTCCGAGCAGTACTTC. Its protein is CASRQGSEQYF.